A single sample is the source of the 28 T cell receptor beta chains below, sequenced in a study of cytomegalovirus exposure and HLA in healthy donors (TCRdb year 2017). The library was obtained by the immunoSEQ multiplex PCR assay. For the multiplex PCR, a mixture combining 60 forward primers for TCR Vbeta segments and 13 reverse primers for TCR Jbeta segments was used. The clones in this table, taken by TCRdb from immuneACCESS, are in-frame only. Not every clone is retained; where verified, under half of the shortfall comes from an unresolved V gene, and the cause of the rest is unknown. This sample lists 100,000 to 150,000 clones; 65% to 75% were detected once. The ten largest clones represent under 4.5% of the sample. The sequenced sample was PBMCs. The receptors originated from a man aged 40-49 years in good health and CMV-seropositive.

The chain is built from TRBV27 and TRBJ2-3, with TRBD2 matching 12 bases. Per the germline V gene, CDR1 is MNHEY and CDR2 is SMNVEV (reference sequence). The CDR3 extends over 17 amino acids. The ends lost 0 bases at V and 1 base at J; junction bases unmatched: 2. The CDR3 reads CASSLSPSGRGTDTQYF. The CDR3 DNA reads as TGTGCCAGCAGTTTATCTCCTAGCGGGAGGGGCACAGATACGCAGTATTTT.

The chain uses TRBV6-4 and TRBJ2-3; 10 bases align to TRBD2. The CDR3 totals 15 residues. Germline V lookup: CDR1 MRHNA, CDR2 SNTAGT. The J segment lost 2 bases and the V segment lost 5 bases, leaving 4 bases of the junction unmatched. CDR3 sequence reads: CASSSGTSATDTQYF. For the CDR3, the DNA is TGTGCCAGCAGTTCCGGGACTAGCGCCACAGATACGCAGTATTTT.

V usage is TRBV7-3 and J usage is TRBJ2-3; weak D call: TRBD1 (5 bases). From germline, CDR1 is SGHTA and CDR2 FQGTGA. Trimming left V 5 bases short and J 2 bases short, with 11 bases between. The CDR3 runs 14 residues. CDR3 DNA: TGTGCCAGCAGCGTCGGACACGACACAGATACGCAGTATTTT. Translated: CASSVGHDTDTQYF.

This clone was seen once. The rearrangement links TRBV13 to TRBJ2-3; D is perhaps TRBD2 (5 bases). Trimming shortened V by 2 bases and J by 0 bases, and 6 bases separated the two germline ends. This CDR3 region has 14 residues. Germline lookup yields CDR1 PRHDT and CDR2 FYEKMQ (reference sequence). CDR3: CASSLRGSTDTQYF. The CDR3 coding sequence is TGTGCCAGCAGCTTAAGAGGGAGCACAGATACGCAGTATTTT.

The table lists this clone with a few counts. The chain couples TRBV4-1 to TRBJ1-1; D might be TRBD1 (5 bases). The CDR3 is made up of 18 amino acids. Germline V gives CDR1 MGHRA, CDR2 YSYEKL. V lost 0 bases, J lost 5 bases, and 22 bases lay in between. The CDR3 nucleotides are TGCGCCAGCAGCCAAGATGGCCCTAGGGGAGGGCGTGAGACTGAAGCTTTCTTT. It specifies CASSQDGPRGGRETEAFF.

This clone has more than one count but fewer than ten. The genes are TRBV6-5 and TRBJ2-7; D not resolved. Germline CDR1 reads MNHEY; CDR2 reads SVGAGI. The CDR3 extends over 15 amino acids. V was cut by 2 bases and J by 5 bases, with 16 bases left in between. In DNA, the CDR3 is TGTGCCAGCAGTTACAAGCGTTCAGTTGGCCACGAGCAGTACTTC. Translated, it gives CASSYKRSVGHEQYF.

There are a few counts of this clone. The rearrangement uses TRBV28 and TRBJ2-5; 8 bases align to TRBD1. With V trimmed by 0 bases and J by 0 bases, 6 bases remained unmatched. The CDR3 is 17 amino acids. The germline CDR1 and CDR2 sequences are MDHEN and SYDVKM. CDR3 DNA sequence: TGTGCCAGCAGTTTATGGCAGGGGGCGCCCCACCAAGAGACCCAGTACTTC. Translated, it gives CASSLWQGAPHQETQYF.

Comment on this clone: Other DNA sequences from this sample encode an identical CDR3 as well. This sequence joins TRBV5-1 and TRBJ1-1; 7 bases are shared with TRBD1. The CDR3 has 14 amino acids. V lost 4 bases and J lost 0; bases outside the gene matches: 3. In germline, CDR1 is SGHRS, CDR2 YFSETQ. CDR3: CASSPGQVNTEAFF. CDR3 in DNA: TGCGCCAGCAGCCCCGGACAGGTGAACACTGAAGCTTTCTTT.

V is TRBV7-9 and J is TRBJ2-6; 7 bases map to TRBD1. V was clipped by 5 bases and J by 3 bases; unmatched bases: 7. Germline V gene lookup returns CDR1 SEHNR and CDR2 FQNEAQ (reference sequence). CDR3 length: 16 residues. CDR3 loop: CASSKNRGSGANVLTF. In DNA form, the CDR3 reads TGTGCCAGCAGCAAGAACAGGGGAAGTGGGGCCAACGTCCTGACTTTC.

This clone was counted a few times. The CDR3, as DNA: TGTGCCAGCAGTTCCACAGGGAAGGTGGCGAACACCATATATTTT. Translating it yields CASSSTGKVANTIYF. The chain couples TRBV6-6 to TRBJ1-3; a possible D gene is TRBD1 (6 bases). Germline V lookup: CDR1 MNHNY, CDR2 SVGAGI (reference sequence). The CDR3 consists of 15 residues. Trimming took 4 bases from V and 7 from J, leaving 17 bases between them.

The chain employs TRBV29-1 and TRBJ1-3; 8 nucleotides line up with TRBD1. CDR1 SQVTM and CDR2 ANQGSEA come from the germline V gene. After removal of 4 bases from V and 0 bases from J, the junction contained 2 bases not matched to a gene. This CDR3 contains 14 residues. The CDR3 reads CSVAGGLSGNTIYF. The CDR3 DNA follows: TGCAGCGTTGCAGGGGGCCTCTCTGGAAACACCATATATTTT. Together with reference TRBV29-1 and TRBJ1-3, the CDR3 gives the full variable domain: SAVISQKPSRDICQRGTSLTIQCQVDSQVTMMFWYRQQPGQSLTLIATANQGSEATYESGFVIDKFPISRPNLTFSTLTVSNMSPEDSSIYLCSVAGGLSGNTIYFGEGSWLTVV.

V is TRBV5-1 and J is TRBJ1-1, with D hard to call. The germline V and J ends were trimmed by 4 bases and 1 base, with 11 bases remaining between them. Germline assignment: CDR1 SGHRS and CDR2 YFSETQ. The CDR3 is 14 amino acids. DNA of the CDR3: TGCGCCAGCAGCGTCCCTCGAGGGAACACTGAAGCTTTCTTT. This gives the protein CASSVPRGNTEAFF.

The chain recombines TRBV4-2 with TRBJ1-3; maybe TRBD1 (5 bases). The V end was cut by 1 base, the J end by 4 bases, with 8 bases between. This CDR3 comprises 14 residues. CDR1 is LGHNA and CDR2 is YNFKEQ in the germline V gene. Here the CDR3 DNA reads TGTGCCAGCAGCCAAGCCAGGGCCGGAAACACCATATATTTT. Translating gives CASSQARAGNTIYF.

The rearrangement links TRBV5-4 to TRBJ2-1; perhaps TRBD1 as D (6 bases). The germline gives CDR1 SGHNT, CDR2 YYREEE (reference sequence). V lost 4 bases and J 2 bases, leaving 13 bases between the germline ends. The CDR3 loop spans 15 amino acids. The CDR3 region has the DNA TGTGCCAGCAGCCCGGGGACACTTCCCTACAATGAGCAGTTCTTC. Its protein product is CASSPGTLPYNEQFF.

Concerning this clone itself: Compared with germline, one end of the junction differs, possibly owing to a read error. This sequence joins TRBV4-1 and TRBJ1-5; tentative D call: TRBD1 (6 bases). CDR3 length: 18 residues. Looked up from germline, CDR1 is MGHRA and CDR2 is YSYEKL. CDR3 in amino acids: CASSQEGRGGYSNQPQHF. CDR3 DNA: TGCGCCAGCAGTCAAGAGGGCAGGGGAGGGTATAGCAATCAGCCCCAGCATTTT.

CDR3 DNA: TGTGCCAGCTCACGCAACTCGGGACAGGAGTACGAGCAGTACTTC. It translates to CASSRNSGQEYEQYF. The V gene is TRBV18, the J gene TRBJ2-7; 8 nucleotides align to TRBD1. CDR1 is KGHSH, CDR2 LQKENI, per germline. The CDR3 covers 15 residues. With 4 bases clipped from V and 4 bases from J, the junction kept 9 bases outside the gene matches. Variable domain in full (rest from reference TRBV18 and TRBJ2-7): NAGVMQNPRHLVRRRGQEARLRCSPMKGHSHVYWYRQLPEEGLKFMVYLQKENIIDESGMPKERFSAEFPKEGPSILRIQQVVRGDSAAYFCASSRNSGQEYEQYFGPGTRLTVT.

The chain carries TRBV7-2 and TRBJ1-2; D is unresolved. Per germline, CDR1 SGHTA and CDR2 FQGNSA. This CDR3 has 12 amino acids. Trimming left V 1 base short and J 8 bases short, with 8 bases between. The CDR3 nucleotides read TGTGCCAGCAGCTTAGGAGCGGGAGGCTACACCTTC. It translates to CASSLGAGGYTF.

A few counts support this clone. CDR3 loop: CASSVEGTGGDIQYF. CDR3 nucleotide sequence: TGTGCCAGCAGCGTGGAGGGAACAGGGGGGGACATTCAGTACTTC. The rearrangement links TRBV9 to TRBJ2-4; a possible D gene is TRBD1 (8 bases). V lost 2 bases to trimming and J lost 8 bases, with 17 bases between them. There are 15 residues in the CDR3. CDR1 SGDLS and CDR2 YYNGEE come from the germline V gene.

Comment on this clone: At one of its ends the junction is not consistent with the germline gene, which may arise from a read error. The J gene is TRBJ1-5, the V gene TRBV2; unclear D gene. This CDR3 has 14 residues. Germline-derived CDR1 and CDR2 are SNHLY and FYNNEI. The CDR3 sequence is CASSESWSNQPRHF. As DNA, the CDR3 is TGTGCCAGCAGTGAAAGTTGGAGCAATCAGCCCCGGCATTTT.

This chain joins TRBV18 and TRBJ1-5; D is ambiguous. V lost 3 bases, J lost 0 bases, and 15 bases lay in between. The CDR3 runs 17 residues. Germline loops: CDR1 KGHSH, CDR2 LQKENI. The CDR3 DNA is TGTGCCAGCTCACCTACCGGCCGGGATTTTAGCAATCAGCCCCAGCATTTT. This encodes CASSPTGRDFSNQPQHF.

This clone was detected only a few times. J is TRBJ2-7 and V is TRBV7-6; TRBD2 agrees at 7 bases. The CDR3 is 15 amino acids. Germline assignment: CDR1 SGHVS and CDR2 FNYEAQ. Unmatched junction bases numbered 5, after V lost 1 base and J lost 2 bases. The CDR3 sequence: CASSLEAGQTYEQYF. The CDR3 DNA sequence: TGTGCCAGCAGCTTAGAAGCGGGGCAGACCTACGAGCAGTACTTC.

The J gene is TRBJ2-7, the V gene TRBV4-1, with TRBD1 matching over 7 bases. CDR3 length: 15 amino acids. CDR1 is MGHRA, CDR2 YSYEKL, per germline. Germline trimming cut 0 bases from V and 7 bases from J; bases unmatched to any gene: 9. CDR3 sequence: CASSQDDRVIAEQYF. Here the CDR3 DNA reads TGCGCCAGCAGCCAAGATGACAGGGTAATTGCTGAGCAGTACTTC.

The gene calls are TRBV28 and TRBJ2-1, with 10 bases identical to TRBD2. V lost 1 base to trimming and J lost 13 bases; unmatched junction nucleotides: 4. CDR3 length: 13 amino acids. Germline values: CDR1 MDHEN, CDR2 SYDVKM. The CDR3 loop reads CASSLSSGRFQFF. The CDR3 coding sequence is TGTGCCAGCAGTTTATCTAGCGGGAGATTTCAGTTCTTC.

Only a few counts were recorded for this clone. The rearrangement uses TRBV28 and TRBJ2-1; 8 nucleotides align to TRBD1. J was trimmed by 0 bases and V by 6 bases; bases with no gene match: 13. This CDR3 is built from 18 residues. CDR1 MDHEN and CDR2 SYDVKM come from the germline V gene. The CDR3 sequence: CASRSPGGAQGSYNEQFF. The CDR3 bases are TGTGCCAGCAGGTCGCCAGGGGGCGCTCAGGGCTCCTACAATGAGCAGTTCTTC. Looking up the rest from reference TRBV28 and TRBJ2-1 gives the full variable domain: DVKVTQSSRYLVKRTGEKVFLECVQDMDHENMFWYRQDPGLGLRLIYFSYDVKMKEKGDIPEGYSVSREKKERFSLILESASTNQTSMYLCASRSPGGAQGSYNEQFFGPGTRLTVL.

The chain is built from TRBV18 and TRBJ1-2; TRBD1 aligns across 7 bases. The CDR3 is 15 amino acids. The germline CDR1 and CDR2 sequences are KGHSH and LQKENI. Trimming removed 2 bases from V and 4 bases from J; junction bases left unmatched: 7. The CDR3 DNA is TGTGCCAGCTCACCAGACAGGGAAAGGTCCTATGGCTACACCTTC. Translation: CASSPDRERSYGYTF. Looking up the rest from reference TRBV18 and TRBJ1-2 gives the full variable domain: NAGVMQNPRHLVRRRGQEARLRCSPMKGHSHVYWYRQLPEEGLKFMVYLQKENIIDESGMPKERFSAEFPKEGPSILRIQQVVRGDSAAYFCASSPDRERSYGYTFGSGTRLTVV.

This clone was detected only a few times. V and J are TRBV5-8 and TRBJ1-6; the D gene is possibly TRBD1 (6 bases). CDR1 SGHTS and CDR2 YDEGEE come from the germline V gene. This CDR3 is 14 amino acids long. V was shortened by 4 bases and J by 5 bases, with 10 bases between the two germline ends. The chain's CDR3 is CASSHRVNNSPLHF. The CDR3, as DNA: TGTGCCAGCAGCCACAGGGTGAATAATTCACCCCTCCACTTT.

About this clone itself: Relative to the germline gene, one junction end is altered; a read error may explain this. The chain recombines TRBV2 with TRBJ1-4; TRBD1 aligns across 11 bases. The CDR3 spans 15 residues. Germline-derived CDR1 and CDR2 are SNHLY and FYNNEI. In DNA, the CDR3 is TGTGCCAGCAGCCTCCGGGGACAGGGGGGTGAAAAACCGTTTTTT. It yields the protein CASSLRGQGGEKPFF.

The V call is TRBV5-1, the J call TRBJ2-1; tentatively, D is TRBD2 (6 bases). Germline-derived CDR1 and CDR2 are SGHRS and YFSETQ. V lost 3 bases to trimming and J lost 2 bases, with 21 bases between them. CDR3 size: 18 residues. CDR3 in amino acids: CASSSYPSGRQTYNEQFF. The CDR3 coding sequence is TGCGCCAGCAGCTCCTATCCGAGCGGGCGCCAAACCTACAATGAGCAGTTCTTC.